Listed below are T cell receptor beta chains from one sample, sequenced in a study of memory CD4+ T cells and cytomegalovirus serostatus. Sequencing used immunoSEQ multiplex PCR; TCRdb keeps in-frame clones, though not all of them. The table shows fewer than 35,000 clones, with about four fifths occurring only once. Sequences were obtained from memory CD4+ T cells from blood. These receptors all come from an adult in good health and CMV-seronegative. Both conserved end residues are part of each CDR3. D genes are given only for firm matches. The size field is filled for only some rows; it gives once, few, many or a size class.

>TRBJ1-2|TRBV5-4|once|TRBD1|16
TGTGCCAGCAGCCTTTATTCCAGGGGGCGATACTATGGCTACACCTTC
CASSLYSRGRYYGYTF
>TRBJ2-1|TRBV11-3|NA|NA|15
TGTGCCAGCAACACCCCCCGGGACGGTGACAATGAGCAGTTCTTC
CASNTPRDGDNEQFF
>TRBJ1-2|TRBV27|NA|TRBD1|13
TGTGCCAGCTGGGACAGGGATAACTATGGCTACACCTTC
CASWDRDNYGYTF
>TRBJ2-7|TRBV6-5|NA|TRBD1|16
TGTGCCAGCAGTTCAACCCCGGGACAGGGAGGCGACGAGCAGTACTTC
CASSSTPGQGGDEQYF
>TRBJ1-2|TRBV4-3|NA|NA|15
TGCGCCAGCAGCCAAGAGGGGGGAAGAGGGTATGGCTACACCTTC
CASSQEGGRGYGYTF
>TRBJ1-1|TRBV7-9|NA|NA|13
TGTGCCAGCACGGGAAGGTTGAACACTGAAGCTTTCTTT
CASTGRLNTEAFF
>TRBJ2-5|TRBV11-2|NA|NA|14
TGTGCCAGCAGCTTTAAGGGGACCACGGGGACCCAGTACTTC
CASSFKGTTGTQYF
>TRBJ1-1|TRBV7-9|NA|NA|14
TGTGCCAGCAGCGCTATGGCCGGGGGCACTGAAGCTTTCTTT
CASSAMAGGTEAFF
>TRBJ2-7|TRBV6-1|NA|NA|15
TGTGCCAGCAGTGGCCGGGAGATAGGCCCCTACGAGCAGTACTTC
CASSGREIGPYEQYF
>TRBJ2-5|TRBV30|NA|TRBD2|14
TGTGCCTGGGGGACTAGCGGGGAGGAAGAGACCCAGTACTTC
CAWGTSGEEETQYF
>TRBJ1-5|TRBV10-1|NA|NA|14
TGCGCCCACGCAGGGGATTGTGGAGATCAGCCCCAGCATTTT
CAHAGDCGDQPQHF
>TRBJ2-1|TRBV9|NA|NA|16
TGTGCCAGCAGCGTAGAGGGGGTGGGCTCCTACAATGAGCAGTTCTTC
CASSVEGVGSYNEQFF
>TRBJ2-3|TRBV5-1|once|NA|16
TGCGCCAGCAGCTTGGGGCGGAACCCTAGCACAGATACGCAGTATTTT
CASSLGRNPSTDTQYF
>TRBJ2-1|TRBV11-3|NA|NA|14
TGTGCCAGCAGCCCACCGGGATTCTACAATGAGCAGTTCTTC
CASSPPGFYNEQFF
>TRBJ1-6|TRBV11-1|NA|NA|12
TGTGCCAGCAGCTTAGATGATTCACCCCTCCACTTT
CASSLDDSPLHF
>TRBJ1-2|TRBV7-9|NA|TRBD1|13
TGTGCCAGCAGCTGGACAGGGGGCGACGGCTACACCTTC
CASSWTGGDGYTF
>TRBJ2-2|TRBV5-1|NA|TRBD1|19
TGCGCCAGCAGCTTGGAGGGACAGGGTATCTTCGCGAACACCGGGGAGCTGTTTTTT
CASSLEGQGIFANTGELFF
>TRBJ2-2|TRBV2|NA|NA|13
TGTGCCAGCAGAGCGACAAGTTCCGGGGAGCTGTTTTTT
CASRATSSGELFF
>TRBJ1-1|TRBV19|few|NA|13
TGTGCCAGTAGTATGACTCCCCGGGCTGGGGCTTTCTTT
CASSMTPRAGAFF
>TRBJ2-3|TRBV7-2|NA|NA|15
TGTGCCAGCAGCTTCGGGTCAGGTCAAGGCGATACGCAGTATTTT
CASSFGSGQGDTQYF
>TRBJ1-1|TRBV29-1|NA|TRBD1|13
TGCAGCGTAACACCGGGACAGGGAGCGGACGCTTTCTTT
CSVTPGQGADAFF
>TRBJ1-2|TRBV7-8|NA|NA|13
TGTGCCAGCAGCTCTATTACGAACTATGGCTACACCTTC
CASSSITNYGYTF
>TRBJ1-5|TRBV30|NA|NA|15
TGTGCCTGGAGTCTAGGAGGTTGGGGGGATCAGCCCCAGCATTTT
CAWSLGGWGDQPQHF
>TRBJ1-1|TRBV7-8|NA|NA|13
TGTGCCAGCAGCCTCCGGGGGGGGGAAGGAGCTTTCTTT
CASSLRGGEGAFF
>TRBJ1-1|TRBV5-1|NA|TRBD1|13
TGCGCCAGCAGCCCCCGGGACAGACCGAACGCTTTCTTT
CASSPRDRPNAFF
>TRBJ2-7|TRBV28|few|TRBD1|14
TGTGCCAGCAGTTTGGGACAGGGTCTTAGAGAGCAGTACTTC
CASSLGQGLREQYF
>TRBJ1-4|TRBV5-4|NA|NA|19
TGTGCCAGCAGCTTGGAACTACGGGACCCAGCCCAACTAGTTGAAAAACTGTTTTTT
CASSLELRDPAQLVEKLFF
>TRBJ2-2|TRBV6-1|NA|TRBD1|16
TGTGCCAGCAGTGCGTCGCGACAGGGCAACACCGGGGAGCTGTTTTTT
CASSASRQGNTGELFF
>TRBJ2-2|TRBV19|few|NA|14
TGTGCCAGTAGTATCCCGGGACTTACCGGGGAGCTGTTTTTT
CASSIPGLTGELFF
>TRBJ2-2|TRBV19|NA|TRBD2|15
TGTGCCAGTAGCCCGGGACTAGCGAACACCGGGGAGCTGTTTTTT
CASSPGLANTGELFF
>TRBJ1-2|TRBV19|NA|TRBD1|14
TGTGCCAGCCACCCGGGACAGGGTGATTATGGCTACACCTTC
CASHPGQGDYGYTF
>TRBJ1-5|TRBV10-3|NA|TRBD1|14
TGTGCCATCAGGGAAGGGGGCCCCAATCAGCCCCAGCATTTT
CAIREGGPNQPQHF
>TRBJ2-7|TRBV7-9|NA|TRBD2|14
TGTGCCAGCAGTCGCGGGGGGCAGGCCGACCAGCAGTACTTC
CASSRGGQADQQYF
>TRBJ2-1|TRBV5-1|NA|NA|16
TGCGCCAGCAGCTTGGCCGTCGGCTGGACCCACAATGAGCAGTTCTTC
CASSLAVGWTHNEQFF
>TRBJ1-2|TRBV6-6|NA|TRBD1|15
TGTGCCAGCAGTACCCAGGGGGCAGCGGACTATGGCTACACCTTC
CASSTQGAADYGYTF
>TRBJ1-5|TRBV7-8|NA|NA|15
TGTGCCAGCAGCCAGAGGGATCAGGGCCATCAGCCCCAGCATTTT
CASSQRDQGHQPQHF
>TRBJ2-2|TRBV5-1|few|NA|15
TGCGCCAGCAGCTTTTCGACAGTGAGGACCGGGGAGCTGTTTTTT
CASSFSTVRTGELFF
>TRBJ1-2|TRBV9|medium-sized|NA|14
TGTGCCAGCTCAGGGGAATCAGGGGACTATGGCTACACCTTC
CASSGESGDYGYTF
>TRBJ1-2|TRBV9|NA|NA|13
TGTGCCAGCAGCCCATCGACAGTGGGTGGCTACACCTTC
CASSPSTVGGYTF
>TRBJ2-7|TRBV20-1|NA|NA|11
TGCAGTGCTAAGAGAGACAGTCAGCAGTACTTC
CSAKRDSQQYF
>TRBJ2-7|TRBV19|NA|TRBD1|14
TGTGCCACCTCCTTCCGGACAGGGGGCAGCGAGCAGTACTTC
CATSFRTGGSEQYF
>TRBJ2-2|TRBV19|few|NA|12
TGTGCCAGTAGTATTTCCACCGGGGAGCTGTTTTTT
CASSISTGELFF
>TRBJ1-1|TRBV9|NA|TRBD1|13
TGTGCCAGCAGCGTAGGGACAGGCACTGAAGCTTTCTTT
CASSVGTGTEAFF
>TRBJ1-6|TRBV5-1|few|NA|15
TGCGCCAGCAGCTCCGGATGGGTGGATAATTCACCCCTCCACTTT
CASSSGWVDNSPLHF
>TRBJ2-1|TRBV18|NA|NA|15
TGTGCCAGCTCAAAGGAGGGCAGGGTGGTTGATGAGCAGTTCTTC
CASSKEGRVVDEQFF
>TRBJ1-1|TRBV18|NA|TRBD1|14
TGTGCCAGCCCCCGTGAGGGGGCTCCCACTGAAGCTTTCTTT
CASPREGAPTEAFF